This T cell receptor beta chain was captured by sequencing in a study of blood T cell repertoires in COVID-19. The data were produced by immunoSEQ multiplex PCR, yet TCRdb's version contains in-frame clones alone and is incomplete. The sample shows 350,000 to 500,000 clones, 85% to 90% of them seen only once. Germline V gene sequence: CDR1 LNHDA, CDR2 SQIVND (reference sequence). This CDR3 contains 13 residues. The trim removed 5 bases at V and 2 bases at J, leaving 3 bases unmatched. This clone showed up just once. The sequence derives from a man between 18 and 29 years old with COVID-19, enrolled during active disease. The sequencing sample was made of peripheral blood. The chain links TRBV19 to TRBJ2-7, with 7 bases lining up with TRBD1. The CDR3 DNA reads as TGTGCCAGTAGTCGGGACAGAACCTACGAGCAGTACTTC. Protein sequence: CASSRDRTYEQYF.